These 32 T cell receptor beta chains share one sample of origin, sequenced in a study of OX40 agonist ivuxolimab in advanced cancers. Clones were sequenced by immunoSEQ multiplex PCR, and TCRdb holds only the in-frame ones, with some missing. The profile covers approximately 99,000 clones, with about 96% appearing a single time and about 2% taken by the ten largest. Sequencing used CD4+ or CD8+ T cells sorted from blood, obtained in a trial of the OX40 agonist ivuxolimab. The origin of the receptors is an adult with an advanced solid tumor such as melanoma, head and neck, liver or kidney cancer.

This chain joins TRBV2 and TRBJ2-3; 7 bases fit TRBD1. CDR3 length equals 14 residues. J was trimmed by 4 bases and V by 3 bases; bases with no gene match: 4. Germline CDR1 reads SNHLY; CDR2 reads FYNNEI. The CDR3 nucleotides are TGTGCCAGCAGTGAGGGGCAGGGGGCAGATACGCAGTATTTT. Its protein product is CASSEGQGADTQYF.

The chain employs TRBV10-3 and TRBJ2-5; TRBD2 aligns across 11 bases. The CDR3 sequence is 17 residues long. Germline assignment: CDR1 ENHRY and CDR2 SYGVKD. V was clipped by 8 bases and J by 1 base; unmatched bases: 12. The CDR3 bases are TGTGCCATCTGGACTAGCGGGCACGCAACGTCCCAAGAGACCCAGTACTTC. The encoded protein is CAIWTSGHATSQETQYF.

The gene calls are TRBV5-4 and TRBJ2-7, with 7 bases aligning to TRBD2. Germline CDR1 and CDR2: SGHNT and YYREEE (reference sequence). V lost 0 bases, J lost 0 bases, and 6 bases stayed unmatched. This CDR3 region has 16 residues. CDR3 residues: CASSLAGLSSSYEQYF. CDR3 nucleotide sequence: TGTGCCAGCAGCTTGGCGGGACTATCAAGCTCCTACGAGCAGTACTTC. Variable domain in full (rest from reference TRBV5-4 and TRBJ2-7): ETGVTQSPTHLIKTRGQQVTLRCSSQSGHNTVSWYQQALGQGPQFIFQYYREEENGRGNFPPRFSGLQFPNYSSELNVNALELDDSALYLCASSLAGLSSSYEQYFGPGTRLTVT.

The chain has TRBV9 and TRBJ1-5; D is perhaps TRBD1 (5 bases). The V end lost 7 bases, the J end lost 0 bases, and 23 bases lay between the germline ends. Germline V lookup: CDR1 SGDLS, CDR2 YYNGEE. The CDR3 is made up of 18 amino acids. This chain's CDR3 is CASGSGTEEYYSNQPQHF. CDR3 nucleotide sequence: TGTGCCAGCGGTTCGGGGACCGAGGAATATTATAGCAATCAGCCCCAGCATTTT.

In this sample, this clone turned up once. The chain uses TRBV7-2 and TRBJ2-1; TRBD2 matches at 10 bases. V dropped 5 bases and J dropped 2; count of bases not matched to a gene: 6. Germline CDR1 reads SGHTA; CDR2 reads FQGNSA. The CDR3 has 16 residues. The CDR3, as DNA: TGTGCCAGCAGCAACCGGACTAGCGGTGCCTACAATGAGCAGTTCTTC. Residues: CASSNRTSGAYNEQFF.

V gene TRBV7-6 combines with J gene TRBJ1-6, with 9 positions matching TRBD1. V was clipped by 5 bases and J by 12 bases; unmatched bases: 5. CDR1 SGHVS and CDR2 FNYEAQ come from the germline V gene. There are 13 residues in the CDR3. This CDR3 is CASSPGTGRPLHF. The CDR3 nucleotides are TGTGCCAGCAGCCCGGGGACAGGGAGACCCCTCCACTTT.

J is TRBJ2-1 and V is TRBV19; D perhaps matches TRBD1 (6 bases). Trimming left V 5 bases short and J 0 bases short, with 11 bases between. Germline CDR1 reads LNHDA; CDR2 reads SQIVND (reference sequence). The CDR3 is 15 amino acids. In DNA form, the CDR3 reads TGTGCCAGTAGTTTGATAGGGGGCTCCTACAATGAGCAGTTCTTC. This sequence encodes CASSLIGGSYNEQFF.

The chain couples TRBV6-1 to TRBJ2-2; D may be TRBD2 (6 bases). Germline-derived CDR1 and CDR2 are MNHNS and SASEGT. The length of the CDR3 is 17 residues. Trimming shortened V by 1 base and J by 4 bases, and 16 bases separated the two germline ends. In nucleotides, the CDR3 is TGTGCCAGCAGTGAAGGGGCCGGGGGTATTGTCACCGGGGAGCTGTTTTTT. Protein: CASSEGAGGIVTGELFF.

The CDR3 here is CASSLGGEVETQYF. In DNA, the CDR3 is TGTGCCAGCAGCTTAGGGGGGGAGGTGGAGACCCAGTACTTC. The chain uses TRBV13 and TRBJ2-5, with a weak D call TRBD2 (6 bases). The CDR3 totals 14 residues. V lost 0 bases to trimming and J lost 5 bases, with 10 bases between them. CDR1 and CDR2 (germline): PRHDT, FYEKMQ (reference sequence). The complete variable domain, with remaining parts taken from reference TRBV13 and TRBJ2-5, reads AAGVIQSPRHLIKEKRETATLKCYPIPRHDTVYWYQQGPGQDPQFLISFYEKMQSDKGSIPDRFSAQQFSDYHSELNMSSLELGDSALYFCASSLGGEVETQYFGPGTRLLVL.

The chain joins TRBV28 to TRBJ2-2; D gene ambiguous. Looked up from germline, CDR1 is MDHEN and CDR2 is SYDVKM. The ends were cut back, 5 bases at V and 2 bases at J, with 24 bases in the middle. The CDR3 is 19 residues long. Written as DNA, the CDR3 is TGTGCCAGCAGTCAGACCGTGCCCAGCCCCCCTTTTAACACCGGGGAGCTGTTTTTT. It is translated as CASSQTVPSPPFNTGELFF. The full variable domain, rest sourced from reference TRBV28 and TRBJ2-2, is DVKVTQSSRYLVKRTGEKVFLECVQDMDHENMFWYRQDPGLGLRLIYFSYDVKMKEKGDIPEGYSVSREKKERFSLILESASTNQTSMYLCASSQTVPSPPFNTGELFFGEGSRLTVL.

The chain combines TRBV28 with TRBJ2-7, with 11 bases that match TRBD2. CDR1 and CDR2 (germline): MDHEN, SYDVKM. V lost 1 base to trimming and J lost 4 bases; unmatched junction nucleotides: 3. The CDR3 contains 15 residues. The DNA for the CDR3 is TGTGCCAGCAGTTTATCCCCTAGCGGGGGGTACGAGCAGTACTTC. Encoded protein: CASSLSPSGGYEQYF.

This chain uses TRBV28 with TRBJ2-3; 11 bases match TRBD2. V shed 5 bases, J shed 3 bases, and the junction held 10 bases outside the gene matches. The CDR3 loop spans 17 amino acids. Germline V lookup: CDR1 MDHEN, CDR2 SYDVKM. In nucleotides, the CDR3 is TGTGCCAGCAGTCCCCTGCTAGCGGGGGGAGAGACAGATACGCAGTATTTT. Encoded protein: CASSPLLAGGETDTQYF.

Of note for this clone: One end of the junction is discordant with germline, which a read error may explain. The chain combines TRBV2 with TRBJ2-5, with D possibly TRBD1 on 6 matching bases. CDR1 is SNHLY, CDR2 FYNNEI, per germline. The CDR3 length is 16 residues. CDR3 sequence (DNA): TGTGCCGGCAGTCATCTACAGGGTAGGGATCGAGAGACCCAGTACTTC. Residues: CAGSHLQGRDRETQYF.

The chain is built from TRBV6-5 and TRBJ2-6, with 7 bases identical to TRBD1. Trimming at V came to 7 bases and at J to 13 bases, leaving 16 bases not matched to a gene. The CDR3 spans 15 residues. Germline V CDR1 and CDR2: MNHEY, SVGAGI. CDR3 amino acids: CASTSGQEPLDVLTF. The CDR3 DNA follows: TGTGCCAGCACCTCAGGACAGGAGCCTCTGGATGTCCTGACTTTC.

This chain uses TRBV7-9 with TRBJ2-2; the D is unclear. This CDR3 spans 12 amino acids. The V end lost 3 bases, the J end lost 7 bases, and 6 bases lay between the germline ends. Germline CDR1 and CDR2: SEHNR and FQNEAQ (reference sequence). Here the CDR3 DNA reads TGTGCCAGCAGCTTGGTGCACGGGGAGCTGTTTTTT. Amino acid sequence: CASSLVHGELFF.

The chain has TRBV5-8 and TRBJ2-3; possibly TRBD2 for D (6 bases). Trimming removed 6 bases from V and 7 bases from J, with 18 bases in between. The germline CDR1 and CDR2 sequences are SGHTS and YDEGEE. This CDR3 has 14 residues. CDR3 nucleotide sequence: TGTGCCAGCATGGGACTCTCGGGTGGAAATACGCAGTATTTT. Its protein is CASMGLSGGNTQYF. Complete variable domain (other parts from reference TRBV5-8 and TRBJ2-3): EAGVTQSPTHLIKTRGQQATLRCSPISGHTSVYWYQQALGLGLQFLLWYDEGEERNRGNFPPRFSGRQFPNYSSELNVNALELEDSALYLCASMGLSGGNTQYFGPGTRLTVL.

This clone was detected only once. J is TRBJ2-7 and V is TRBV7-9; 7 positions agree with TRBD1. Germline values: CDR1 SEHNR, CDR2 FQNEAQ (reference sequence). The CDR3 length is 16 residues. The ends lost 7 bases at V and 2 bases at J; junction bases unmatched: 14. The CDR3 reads CASTGEGGAYPYEQYF. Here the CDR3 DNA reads TGTGCCAGCACCGGAGAAGGGGGCGCTTACCCCTACGAGCAGTACTTC.

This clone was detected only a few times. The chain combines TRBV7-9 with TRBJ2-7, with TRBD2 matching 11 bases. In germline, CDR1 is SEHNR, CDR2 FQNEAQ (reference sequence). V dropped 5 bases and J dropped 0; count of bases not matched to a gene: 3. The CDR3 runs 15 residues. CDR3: CASSLTSGSSYEQYF. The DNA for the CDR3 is TGTGCCAGCAGCCTCACTAGCGGGAGCTCCTACGAGCAGTACTTC.

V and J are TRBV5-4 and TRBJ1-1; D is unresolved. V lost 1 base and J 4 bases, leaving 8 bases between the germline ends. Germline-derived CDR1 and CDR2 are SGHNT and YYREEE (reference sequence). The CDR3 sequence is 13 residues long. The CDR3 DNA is TGTGCCAGCAGCTTGTGGGGAAGCACTGAAGCTTTCTTT. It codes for CASSLWGSTEAFF.

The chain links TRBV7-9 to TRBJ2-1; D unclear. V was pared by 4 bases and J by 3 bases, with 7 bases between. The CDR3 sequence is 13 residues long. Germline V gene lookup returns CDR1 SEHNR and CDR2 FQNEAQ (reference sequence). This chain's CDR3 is CASSSPFYNEQFF. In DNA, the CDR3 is TGTGCCAGCAGCTCCCCGTTCTACAATGAGCAGTTCTTC.

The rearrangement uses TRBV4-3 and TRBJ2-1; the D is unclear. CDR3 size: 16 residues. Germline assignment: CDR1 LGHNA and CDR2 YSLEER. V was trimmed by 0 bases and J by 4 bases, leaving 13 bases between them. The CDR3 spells CASSQDYSSQYNEQFF. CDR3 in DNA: TGCGCCAGCAGCCAAGATTACAGCTCCCAATACAATGAGCAGTTCTTC.

The CDR3 is CASSYAASYEQYF. CDR3 coding DNA: TGTGCCAGCAGTTATGCTGCTTCCTACGAGCAGTACTTC. This rearrangement joins TRBV6-6 to TRBJ2-7; D is undetermined. V lost 3 bases and J lost 1, with 7 bases in between. Germline V gene sequence: CDR1 MNHNY, CDR2 SVGAGI (reference sequence). The CDR3 has 13 amino acids.

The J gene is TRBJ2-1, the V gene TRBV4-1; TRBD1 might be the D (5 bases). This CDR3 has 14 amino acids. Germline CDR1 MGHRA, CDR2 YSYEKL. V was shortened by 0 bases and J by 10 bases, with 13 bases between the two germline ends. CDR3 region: CASSQDLGVKEQFF. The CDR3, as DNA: TGCGCCAGCAGCCAAGATCTAGGGGTAAAGGAGCAGTTCTTC.

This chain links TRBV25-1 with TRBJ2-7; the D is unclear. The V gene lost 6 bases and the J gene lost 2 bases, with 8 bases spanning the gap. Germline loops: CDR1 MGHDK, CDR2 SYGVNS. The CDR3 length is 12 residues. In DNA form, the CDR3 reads TGTGCCAGCAGCGAACTAACCTACGAGCAGTACTTC. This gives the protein CASSELTYEQYF.

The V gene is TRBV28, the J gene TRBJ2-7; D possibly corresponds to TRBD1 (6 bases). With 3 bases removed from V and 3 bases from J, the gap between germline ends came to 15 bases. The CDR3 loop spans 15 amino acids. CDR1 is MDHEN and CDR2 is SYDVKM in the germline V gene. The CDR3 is CASSFDTGTFYEQYF. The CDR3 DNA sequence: TGTGCCAGCAGTTTCGACACCGGGACATTCTACGAGCAGTACTTC.

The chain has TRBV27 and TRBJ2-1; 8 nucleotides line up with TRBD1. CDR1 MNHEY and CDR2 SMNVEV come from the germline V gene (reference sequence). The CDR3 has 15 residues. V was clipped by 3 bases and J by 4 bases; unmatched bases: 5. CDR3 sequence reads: CASSFQGATYNEQFF. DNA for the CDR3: TGTGCCAGCAGTTTCCAGGGGGCTACATACAATGAGCAGTTCTTC.

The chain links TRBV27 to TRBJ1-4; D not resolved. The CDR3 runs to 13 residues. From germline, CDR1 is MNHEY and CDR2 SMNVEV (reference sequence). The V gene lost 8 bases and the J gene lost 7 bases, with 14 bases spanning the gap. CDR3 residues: CASHSRRSEKLFF. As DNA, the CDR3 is TGTGCCAGCCATAGTCGGCGGAGTGAAAAACTGTTTTTT.

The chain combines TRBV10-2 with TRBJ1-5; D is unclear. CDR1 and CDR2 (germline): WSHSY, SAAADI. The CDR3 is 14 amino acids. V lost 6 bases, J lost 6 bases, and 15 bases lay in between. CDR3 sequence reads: CASSGPGGGQPQHF. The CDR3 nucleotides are TGCGCCAGCAGCGGACCGGGAGGTGGTCAGCCCCAGCATTTT.

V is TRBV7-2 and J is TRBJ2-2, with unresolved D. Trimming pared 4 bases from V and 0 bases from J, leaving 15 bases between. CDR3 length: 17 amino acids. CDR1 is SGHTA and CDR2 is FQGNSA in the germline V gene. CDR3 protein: CASSSVTASANTGELFF. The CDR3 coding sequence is TGTGCCAGCAGCTCCGTCACAGCGAGCGCGAACACCGGGGAGCTGTTTTTT.

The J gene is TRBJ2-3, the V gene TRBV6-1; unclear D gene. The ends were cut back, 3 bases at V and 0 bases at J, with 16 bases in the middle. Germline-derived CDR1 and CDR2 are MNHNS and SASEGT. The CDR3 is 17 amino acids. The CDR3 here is CASSEGFRLTSTDTQYF. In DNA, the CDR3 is TGTGCCAGCAGTGAGGGCTTCCGACTTACTAGCACAGATACGCAGTATTTT.

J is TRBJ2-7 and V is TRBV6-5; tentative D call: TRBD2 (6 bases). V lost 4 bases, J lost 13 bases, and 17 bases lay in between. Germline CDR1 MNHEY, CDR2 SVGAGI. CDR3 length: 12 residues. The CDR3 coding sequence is TGTGCCAGCAGTTCCCGACTAGGACCCGTTTACTTC. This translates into CASSSRLGPVYF.

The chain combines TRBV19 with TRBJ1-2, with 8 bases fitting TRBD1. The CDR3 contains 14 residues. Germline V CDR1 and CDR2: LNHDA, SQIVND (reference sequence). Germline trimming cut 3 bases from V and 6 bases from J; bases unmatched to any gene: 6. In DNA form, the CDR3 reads TGTGCCAGTAGTATGGGGACAGGAGGGGATGGCTACACCTTC. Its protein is CASSMGTGGDGYTF.